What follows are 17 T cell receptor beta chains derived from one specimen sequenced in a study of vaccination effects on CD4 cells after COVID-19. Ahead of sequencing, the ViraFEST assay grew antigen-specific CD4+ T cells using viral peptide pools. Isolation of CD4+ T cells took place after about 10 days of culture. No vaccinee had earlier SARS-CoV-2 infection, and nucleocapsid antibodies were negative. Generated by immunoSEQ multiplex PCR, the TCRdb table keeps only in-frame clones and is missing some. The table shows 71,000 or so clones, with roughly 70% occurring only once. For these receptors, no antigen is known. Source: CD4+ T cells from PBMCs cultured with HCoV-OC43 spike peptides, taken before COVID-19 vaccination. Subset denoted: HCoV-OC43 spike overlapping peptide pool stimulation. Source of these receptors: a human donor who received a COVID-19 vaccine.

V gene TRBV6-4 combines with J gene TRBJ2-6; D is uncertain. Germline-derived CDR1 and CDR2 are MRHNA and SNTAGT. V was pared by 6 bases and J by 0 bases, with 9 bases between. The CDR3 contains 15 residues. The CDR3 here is CASSLQYSGANVLTF. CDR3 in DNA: TGTGCCAGCAGCCTACAGTACTCTGGGGCCAACGTCCTGACTTTC.

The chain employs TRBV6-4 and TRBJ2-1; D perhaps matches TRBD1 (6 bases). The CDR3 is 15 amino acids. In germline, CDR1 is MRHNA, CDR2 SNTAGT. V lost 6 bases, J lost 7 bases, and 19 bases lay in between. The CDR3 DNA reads TGTGCCAGCAGCGCCTTCCGGGGACAACCGAATGAGCAGTTCTTC. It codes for CASSAFRGQPNEQFF.

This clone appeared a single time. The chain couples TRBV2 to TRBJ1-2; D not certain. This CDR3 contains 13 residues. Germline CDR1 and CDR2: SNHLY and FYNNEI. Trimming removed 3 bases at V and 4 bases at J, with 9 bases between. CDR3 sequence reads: CASSDDLGYGYTF. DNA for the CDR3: TGTGCCAGCAGTGATGACTTAGGCTATGGCTACACCTTC.

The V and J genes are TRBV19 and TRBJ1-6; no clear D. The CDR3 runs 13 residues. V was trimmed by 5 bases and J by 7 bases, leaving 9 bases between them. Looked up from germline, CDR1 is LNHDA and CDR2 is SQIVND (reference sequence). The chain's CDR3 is CASSFQENSPLHF. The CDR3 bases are TGTGCCAGTAGTTTCCAGGAGAATTCACCCCTCCACTTT.

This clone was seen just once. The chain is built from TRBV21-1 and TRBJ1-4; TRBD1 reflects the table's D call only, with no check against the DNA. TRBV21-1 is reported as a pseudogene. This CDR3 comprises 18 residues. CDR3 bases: TGTGCCAGCAGCGACCGGGACAGGGTTTATCCTTTAAATGAAAAACTGTTTTTT. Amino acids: CASSDRDRVYPLNEKLFF.

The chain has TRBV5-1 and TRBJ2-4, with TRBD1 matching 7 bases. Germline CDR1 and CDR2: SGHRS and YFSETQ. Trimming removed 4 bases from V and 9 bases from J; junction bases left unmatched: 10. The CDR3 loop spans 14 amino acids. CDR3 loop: CASSLNTGESIQYF. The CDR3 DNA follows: TGCGCCAGCAGCCTTAATACAGGGGAGAGCATTCAGTACTTC. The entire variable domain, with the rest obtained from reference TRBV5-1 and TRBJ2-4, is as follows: KAGVTQTPRYLIKTRGQQVTLSCSPISGHRSVSWYQQTPGQGLQFLFEYFSETQRNKGNFPGRFSGRQFSNSRSEMNVSTLELGDSALYLCASSLNTGESIQYFGAGTRLSVL.

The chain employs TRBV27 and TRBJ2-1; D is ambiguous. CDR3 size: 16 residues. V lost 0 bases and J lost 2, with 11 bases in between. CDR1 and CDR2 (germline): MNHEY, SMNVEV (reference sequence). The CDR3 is CASSLSRAVPYNEQFF. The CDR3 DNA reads TGTGCCAGCAGTTTATCTCGGGCCGTCCCCTACAATGAGCAGTTCTTC.

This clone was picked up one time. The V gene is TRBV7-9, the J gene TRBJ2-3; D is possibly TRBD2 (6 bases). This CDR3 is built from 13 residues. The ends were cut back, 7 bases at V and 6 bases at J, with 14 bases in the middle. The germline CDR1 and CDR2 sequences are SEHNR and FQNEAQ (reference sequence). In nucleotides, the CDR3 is TGTGCCAGCAATCCCCGGGGGTCGGATACGCAGTATTTT. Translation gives CASNPRGSDTQYF.

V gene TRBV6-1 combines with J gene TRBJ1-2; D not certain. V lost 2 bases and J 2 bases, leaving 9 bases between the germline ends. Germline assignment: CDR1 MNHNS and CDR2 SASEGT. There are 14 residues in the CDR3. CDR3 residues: CASSERTSNYGYTF. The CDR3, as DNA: TGTGCCAGCAGTGAAAGGACGAGCAACTATGGCTACACCTTC.

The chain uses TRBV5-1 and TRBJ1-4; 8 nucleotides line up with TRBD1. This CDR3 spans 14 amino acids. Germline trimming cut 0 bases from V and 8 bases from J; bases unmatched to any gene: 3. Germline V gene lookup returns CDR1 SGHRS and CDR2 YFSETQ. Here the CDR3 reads CASSLAGTGEKLFF. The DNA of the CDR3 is TGCGCCAGCAGCTTGGCCGGGACAGGAGAAAAACTGTTTTTT.

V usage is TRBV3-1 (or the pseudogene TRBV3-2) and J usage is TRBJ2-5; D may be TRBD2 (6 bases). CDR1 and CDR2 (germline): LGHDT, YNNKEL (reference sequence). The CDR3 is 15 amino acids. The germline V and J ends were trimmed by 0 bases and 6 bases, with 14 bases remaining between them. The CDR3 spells CASSQERLAKKTQYF. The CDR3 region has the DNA TGTGCCAGCAGCCAAGAAAGGCTAGCGAAAAAGACCCAGTACTTC.

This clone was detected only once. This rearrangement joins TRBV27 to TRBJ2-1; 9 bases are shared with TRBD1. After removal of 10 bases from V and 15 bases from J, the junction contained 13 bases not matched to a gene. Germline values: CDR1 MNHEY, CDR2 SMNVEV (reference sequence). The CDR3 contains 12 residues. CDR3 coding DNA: TGTGCCACCTCTCCCGGGACAGGGATGGGGTTCTTC. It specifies CATSPGTGMGFF.

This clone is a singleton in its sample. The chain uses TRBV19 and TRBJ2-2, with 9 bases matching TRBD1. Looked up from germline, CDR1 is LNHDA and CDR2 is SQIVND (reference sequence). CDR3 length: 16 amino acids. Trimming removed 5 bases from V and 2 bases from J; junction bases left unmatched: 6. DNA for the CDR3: TGTGCCAGTAGTCCCATGGACAGGGGAAACACCGGGGAGCTGTTTTTT. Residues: CASSPMDRGNTGELFF.

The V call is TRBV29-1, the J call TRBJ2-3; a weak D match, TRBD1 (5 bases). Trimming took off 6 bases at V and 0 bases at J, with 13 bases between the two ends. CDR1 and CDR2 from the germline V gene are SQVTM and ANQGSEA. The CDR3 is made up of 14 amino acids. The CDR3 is CSVAQGSSTDTQYF. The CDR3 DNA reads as TGCAGCGTGGCTCAGGGATCTAGCACAGATACGCAGTATTTT.

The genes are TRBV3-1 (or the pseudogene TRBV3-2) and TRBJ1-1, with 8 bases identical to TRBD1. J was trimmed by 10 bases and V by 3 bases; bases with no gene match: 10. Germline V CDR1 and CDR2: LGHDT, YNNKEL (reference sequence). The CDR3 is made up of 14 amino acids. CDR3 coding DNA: TGTGCCAGCAGCCAGCCTGACAGGGGCGGAGGAGCTTTCTTT. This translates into CASSQPDRGGGAFF.

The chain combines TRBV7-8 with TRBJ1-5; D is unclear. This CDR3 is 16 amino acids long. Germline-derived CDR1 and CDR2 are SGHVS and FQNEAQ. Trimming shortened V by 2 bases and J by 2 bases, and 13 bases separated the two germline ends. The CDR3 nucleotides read TGTGCCAGCAGCTTATCGGTCTTCGGGGGCAATCAGCCCCAGCATTTT. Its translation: CASSLSVFGGNQPQHF.

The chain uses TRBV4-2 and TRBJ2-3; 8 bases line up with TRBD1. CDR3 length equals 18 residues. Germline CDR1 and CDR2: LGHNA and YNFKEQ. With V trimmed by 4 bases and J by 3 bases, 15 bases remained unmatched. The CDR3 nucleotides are TGTGCCAGCAGCCGAAATACAGGACAGGGATTGGAGACAGATACGCAGTATTTT. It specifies CASSRNTGQGLETDTQYF.